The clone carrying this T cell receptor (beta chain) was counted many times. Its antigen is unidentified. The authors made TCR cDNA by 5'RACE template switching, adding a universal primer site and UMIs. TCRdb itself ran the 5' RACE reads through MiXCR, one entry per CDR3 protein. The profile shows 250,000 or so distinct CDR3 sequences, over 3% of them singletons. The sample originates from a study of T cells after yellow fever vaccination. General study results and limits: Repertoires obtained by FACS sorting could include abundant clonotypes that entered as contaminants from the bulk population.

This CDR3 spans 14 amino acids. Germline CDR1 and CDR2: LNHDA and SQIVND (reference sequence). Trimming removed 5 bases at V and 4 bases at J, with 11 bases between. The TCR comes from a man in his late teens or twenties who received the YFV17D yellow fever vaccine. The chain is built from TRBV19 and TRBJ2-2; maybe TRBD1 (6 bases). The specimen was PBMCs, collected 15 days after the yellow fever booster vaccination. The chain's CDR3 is CASSGVGGTGELFF. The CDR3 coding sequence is TGTGCCAGTAGTGGGGTAGGGGGCACCGGGGAGCTGTTTTTT.